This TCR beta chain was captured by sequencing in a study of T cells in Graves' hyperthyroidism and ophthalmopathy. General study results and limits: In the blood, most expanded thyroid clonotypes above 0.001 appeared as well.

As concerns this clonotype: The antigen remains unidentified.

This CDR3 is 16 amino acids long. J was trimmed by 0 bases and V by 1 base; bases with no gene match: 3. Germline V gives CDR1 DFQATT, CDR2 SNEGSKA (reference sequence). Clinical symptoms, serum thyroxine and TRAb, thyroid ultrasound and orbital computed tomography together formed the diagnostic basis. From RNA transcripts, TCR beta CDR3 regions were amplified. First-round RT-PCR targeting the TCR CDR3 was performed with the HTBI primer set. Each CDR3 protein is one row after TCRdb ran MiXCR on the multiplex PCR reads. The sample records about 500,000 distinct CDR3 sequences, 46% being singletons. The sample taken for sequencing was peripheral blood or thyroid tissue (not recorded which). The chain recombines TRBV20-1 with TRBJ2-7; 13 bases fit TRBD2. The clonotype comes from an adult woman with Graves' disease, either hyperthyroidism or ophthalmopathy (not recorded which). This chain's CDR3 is CSARGTSGSSSYEQYF. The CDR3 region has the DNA TGCAGTGCTAGAGGGACTAGCGGGAGTTCCTCCTACGAGCAGTACTTC.